This TCR beta chain comes out of a study of CD8 T cells in ankylosing spondylitis. Broader study findings: Clones linked to disease were reported to show significant enrichment in matched ankylosing spondylitis synovial fluid. A TCR beta motif of roughly eight highly homologous variants appeared characteristic of ankylosing spondylitis blood. Earlier literature documents some of the motif variants in reactive arthritis synovial fluid and blood.

This CDR3 spans 12 amino acids. The V gene's germline CDR1 is KGHDR and CDR2 SFDVKD. The V end lost 6 bases, the J end lost 7 bases, and 11 bases lay between the germline ends. Comments on this clonotype: Its antigen remains unidentified.

In TCRdb, the 5' RACE reads were re-called with MiXCR into one record per CDR3 protein. The table has some 140,000 distinct CDR3 sequences, 6.5% to 8.5% seen once. The TCR sequence derives from a male donor with ankylosing spondylitis. The chain has TRBV24-1 and TRBJ1-2; tentatively, D is TRBD1 (5 bases). Material for sequencing was synovial fluid, either unsorted or a sorted T cell fraction (not recorded which). This CDR3 is CATSNQGSGYTF. CDR3 bases: TGTGCCACCAGTAATCAGGGAAGTGGCTACACCTTC.